This T cell receptor beta chain was obtained from a study of T cell responses to AZD1222 COVID-19 vaccine. The V segment lost 8 bases and the J segment 7 bases; nucleotides outside the gene matches: 9. The germline gives CDR1 LNHDA, CDR2 SQIVND (reference sequence). This CDR3 spans 13 amino acids. Produced via immunoSEQ multiplex PCR; TCRdb's table is partial and in-frame only. In the table there are tens of thousands of clones, 70% to 90% of which are singletons. The J gene is TRBJ1-1, the V gene TRBV19; 8 bases agree with TRBD1. The sequencing used peripheral blood, collected on day 0 of MenACWY control vaccination. This receptor was taken from an adult in good health. CDR3 DNA sequence: TGTGCCAGTGCCGGACAGGGATTTTTTGAAGCTTTCTTT. Its translation: CASAGQGFFEAFF. Full variable domain (remainder filled in from reference TRBV19 and TRBJ1-1): DGGITQSPKYLFRKEGQNVTLSCEQNLNHDAMYWYRQDPGQGLRLIYYSQIVNDFQKGDIAEGYSVSREKKESFPLTVTSAQKNPTAFYLCASAGQGFFEAFFGQGTRLTVV.